A selection of T cell receptor beta chains follows, all from one sample in a study of PD-1 blockade in classical Hodgkin lymphoma. Clones were read by immunoSEQ multiplex PCR, and TCRdb kept only the in-frame ones, dropping some. This sample has nearly 55,000 clones, with roughly 80% found just once. Here the sequenced sample was peripheral blood mononuclear cells (PBMCs), taken at baseline. The receptors were sampled from a human donor with classical Hodgkin lymphoma. Both conserved end residues are part of each CDR3. Fields, in order: V gene, J gene, clone size, D gene, CDR3 DNA, CDR3 protein. The D gene is left open where the match is weak. The listing skips clone size in some rows; elsewhere it reads once, few, many or a size class.

v_gene: TRBV6-6; j_gene: TRBJ2-1; abundance: -; d_gene: -; CDR3nt: TGTGCCAGCAGTTACCCCTCCCGGAGCTCCTACAATGAGCAGTTCTTC; CDR3aa: CASSYPSRSSYNEQFF
v_gene: TRBV2; j_gene: TRBJ1-2; abundance: -; d_gene: -; CDR3nt: TGTGCCTTCGCGGGATCGTTTAACTATGGCTACACCTTC; CDR3aa: CAFAGSFNYGYTF
v_gene: TRBV5-1; j_gene: TRBJ2-3; abundance: -; d_gene: -; CDR3nt: TGCGCCAGCAGAAGGGGGTGGACGCAGTATTTT; CDR3aa: CASRRGWTQYF
v_gene: TRBV19; j_gene: TRBJ1-2; abundance: -; d_gene: TRBD1; CDR3nt: TGTGCCAGTAGCCAGGACAGGGGAAAAACAAATGGCTACACCTTC; CDR3aa: CASSQDRGKTNGYTF
v_gene: TRBV5-1; j_gene: TRBJ2-7; abundance: -; d_gene: -; CDR3nt: TGCGCCAGCAGCCCGCTCGAGGGATTAGGTTCCTACGAGCAGTACTTC; CDR3aa: CASSPLEGLGSYEQYF
v_gene: TRBV2; j_gene: TRBJ1-2; abundance: -; d_gene: TRBD1; CDR3nt: TGTGCCAGCAGTGACCTCTCCGGGACAGGGTTCCTTGGCTACACCTTC; CDR3aa: CASSDLSGTGFLGYTF
v_gene: TRBV7-9; j_gene: TRBJ2-1; abundance: -; d_gene: -; CDR3nt: TGTGCCAGCAGCTTAGCCGACACGTACTCCTACAATGAGCAGTTCTTC; CDR3aa: CASSLADTYSYNEQFF
v_gene: TRBV2; j_gene: TRBJ1-4; abundance: -; d_gene: -; CDR3nt: TGTGCCAGCAGTGAACAACATCAGCTACATGAAAAACTGTTTTTT; CDR3aa: CASSEQHQLHEKLFF
v_gene: TRBV5-1; j_gene: TRBJ2-1; abundance: once; d_gene: -; CDR3nt: TGCGCCAGCAGCACAAGGGACGGGACCGTAAGCCATGAGCAGTTCTTC; CDR3aa: CASSTRDGTVSHEQFF
v_gene: TRBV10-3; j_gene: TRBJ2-3; abundance: -; d_gene: -; CDR3nt: TGTGCCATCAGGGGGGCAGCCGCTAGCACAGATACGCAGTATTTT; CDR3aa: CAIRGAAASTDTQYF
v_gene: TRBV7-9; j_gene: TRBJ1-4; abundance: -; d_gene: TRBD1; CDR3nt: TGTGCCAGCGGTCCTCCCGGGACAGCAAATGAAAAACTGTTTTTT; CDR3aa: CASGPPGTANEKLFF
v_gene: TRBV5-4; j_gene: TRBJ1-2; abundance: -; d_gene: -; CDR3nt: TGTGCCAGCAGCTCCGGGACCTTAGCTAACTATGGCTACACCTTC; CDR3aa: CASSSGTLANYGYTF
v_gene: TRBV18; j_gene: TRBJ1-5; abundance: -; d_gene: -; CDR3nt: TGTGCCAGCTCACAACAGGGTGCGGGTGGCAATCAGCCCCAGCATTTT; CDR3aa: CASSQQGAGGNQPQHF
v_gene: TRBV5-6; j_gene: TRBJ2-7; abundance: -; d_gene: -; CDR3nt: TGTGCCAGCAGCCAACGGTGGGTAAGCTACGAGCAGTACTTC; CDR3aa: CASSQRWVSYEQYF
v_gene: TRBV7-2; j_gene: TRBJ2-1; abundance: few; d_gene: -; CDR3nt: TGTGCCAGCAGCTTTAGTAGCCAGCTGGCGGTGGAATGGTTCTTC; CDR3aa: CASSFSSQLAVEWFF
v_gene: TRBV19; j_gene: TRBJ2-3; abundance: once; d_gene: -; CDR3nt: TGTGCCAGTAGTATGCTGGTGAATCCTAGCACAGATACGCAGTATTTT; CDR3aa: CASSMLVNPSTDTQYF
v_gene: TRBV15; j_gene: TRBJ2-3; abundance: -; d_gene: -; CDR3nt: TGTGCCACCAGCAGTTGGGAGGGGGGCACAGATACGCAGTATTTT; CDR3aa: CATSSWEGGTDTQYF
v_gene: TRBV29-1; j_gene: TRBJ1-1; abundance: -; d_gene: -; CDR3nt: TGCAGCGTATCTTACCCTGAGAACACTGAAGCTTTCTTT; CDR3aa: CSVSYPENTEAFF
v_gene: TRBV2; j_gene: TRBJ1-4; abundance: -; d_gene: -; CDR3nt: TGTGCCAGCAGTGAAACCGAAAAACTGTTTTTT; CDR3aa: CASSETEKLFF
v_gene: TRBV9; j_gene: TRBJ2-1; abundance: -; d_gene: -; CDR3nt: TGTGCCAGCAGCGTGGGATGGGGCAGAGGGGCCCCCAATGAGCAGTTCTTC; CDR3aa: CASSVGWGRGAPNEQFF
v_gene: TRBV19; j_gene: TRBJ2-2; abundance: -; d_gene: -; CDR3nt: TGTGCCAGTAGTATAGGGGGAGGATGGACCGGGGAGCTGTTTTTT; CDR3aa: CASSIGGGWTGELFF
v_gene: TRBV18; j_gene: TRBJ1-3; abundance: -; d_gene: -; CDR3nt: TGTGCCAGCTCAACACTTCCCCGGGGTACCTCTGGAAACACCATATATTTT; CDR3aa: CASSTLPRGTSGNTIYF
v_gene: TRBV9; j_gene: TRBJ2-2; abundance: -; d_gene: -; CDR3nt: TGTGCCAGCAGCGACCCCTCTACGTGGGGTCGAGCCGGGGAGCTGTTTTTT; CDR3aa: CASSDPSTWGRAGELFF
v_gene: TRBV4-2; j_gene: TRBJ2-5; abundance: -; d_gene: -; CDR3nt: TGTGCCAGCAGCCAAGATACGGGAAAGAGCCAGACCCAGTACTTC; CDR3aa: CASSQDTGKSQTQYF
v_gene: TRBV11-3; j_gene: TRBJ1-1; abundance: -; d_gene: TRBD1; CDR3nt: TGTGCCAGCAGTCATCCCAGGGGGGATACGGAAGCTTTCTTT; CDR3aa: CASSHPRGDTEAFF
v_gene: TRBV7-2; j_gene: TRBJ2-5; abundance: -; d_gene: -; CDR3nt: TGTGCCAGCAGCTTGGGAGGCGGAGAGACCCAGTACTTC; CDR3aa: CASSLGGGETQYF
v_gene: TRBV9; j_gene: TRBJ1-2; abundance: once; d_gene: -; CDR3nt: TGTGCCAGCAGCGTAGAGGGGCAGGCCTATGGCTACACCTTC; CDR3aa: CASSVEGQAYGYTF
v_gene: TRBV7-3; j_gene: TRBJ1-1; abundance: -; d_gene: -; CDR3nt: TGTGCCAGCAGCCCCAGGGTTGGGCACACTGAAGCTTTCTTT; CDR3aa: CASSPRVGHTEAFF
v_gene: TRBV2; j_gene: TRBJ1-1; abundance: -; d_gene: TRBD1; CDR3nt: TGTGCCAGCGTCTACAGGGGAGCCGGGAACACTGAAGCTTTCTTT; CDR3aa: CASVYRGAGNTEAFF
v_gene: TRBV6-5; j_gene: TRBJ1-2; abundance: -; d_gene: -; CDR3nt: TGTGCCAGCAGACTAACACAGGCCTATGGCTACACCTTC; CDR3aa: CASRLTQAYGYTF
v_gene: TRBV7-9; j_gene: TRBJ2-5; abundance: -; d_gene: TRBD2; CDR3nt: TGTGCCAGCAGCTTAGTTCGCGGAGCGGGAGGGACCCAGTACTTC; CDR3aa: CASSLVRGAGGTQYF
v_gene: TRBV11-3; j_gene: TRBJ1-3; abundance: -; d_gene: -; CDR3nt: TGTGCCAGCAGCTTGAGCTACACCATATATTTT; CDR3aa: CASSLSYTIYF
v_gene: TRBV4-2; j_gene: TRBJ2-7; abundance: -; d_gene: TRBD2; CDR3nt: TGTGCCAGCAGCCAAGAAGGGACTAGCGGGTCCTACGAGCAGTACTTC; CDR3aa: CASSQEGTSGSYEQYF
v_gene: TRBV6-5; j_gene: TRBJ2-6; abundance: -; d_gene: TRBD1; CDR3nt: TGTGCCAGCAGTTACGGGGACAGCTCTGGGGCCAACGTCCTGACTTTC; CDR3aa: CASSYGDSSGANVLTF
v_gene: TRBV15; j_gene: TRBJ1-5; abundance: -; d_gene: -; CDR3nt: TGTGCCACCAGCAGTGACAGGAGCAATCAGCCCCAGCATTTT; CDR3aa: CATSSDRSNQPQHF
v_gene: TRBV2; j_gene: TRBJ1-2; abundance: few; d_gene: TRBD1; CDR3nt: TGTGCCAGCAGATATCCGGGACAGGGCGAAAGAGGCTACACCTTC; CDR3aa: CASRYPGQGERGYTF
v_gene: TRBV7-6; j_gene: TRBJ2-3; abundance: -; d_gene: TRBD2; CDR3nt: TGTGCCAGCAGCCCGCGGCTAGCGGGAGGTGTAGATACGCAGTATTTT; CDR3aa: CASSPRLAGGVDTQYF
v_gene: TRBV29-1; j_gene: TRBJ2-1; abundance: -; d_gene: TRBD2; CDR3nt: TGCAGCGTCATTCTCGGGACTACCTCAAACAATGAGCAGTTCTTC; CDR3aa: CSVILGTTSNNEQFF
v_gene: TRBV6-6; j_gene: TRBJ2-5; abundance: -; d_gene: -; CDR3nt: TGTGCCAGCAGTTTACAGGCCCAGTCCCAGTACTTC; CDR3aa: CASSLQAQSQYF
v_gene: TRBV4-3; j_gene: TRBJ1-1; abundance: -; d_gene: -; CDR3nt: TGCGCCAGCAGCCAAGCCAGGAACACTGAAGCTTTCTTT; CDR3aa: CASSQARNTEAFF
v_gene: TRBV4-2; j_gene: TRBJ1-6; abundance: -; d_gene: -; CDR3nt: TGTGCCAGCAGCTACGCGGGCGCAGGGGATTCACCCCTCCACTTT; CDR3aa: CASSYAGAGDSPLHF
v_gene: TRBV5-1; j_gene: TRBJ1-3; abundance: few; d_gene: -; CDR3nt: TGCGCCAGCAGAGCTCCAGGGGCTGGAAACACCATATATTTT; CDR3aa: CASRAPGAGNTIYF
v_gene: TRBV11-3; j_gene: TRBJ1-1; abundance: -; d_gene: -; CDR3nt: TGTGCCAGCAGCTTAGCTGGTCAGGGAGGGTCTGAAGCTTTCTTT; CDR3aa: CASSLAGQGGSEAFF
v_gene: TRBV5-1; j_gene: TRBJ2-7; abundance: -; d_gene: -; CDR3nt: TGCGCCAGCAGCTTGGCCTTCGTGGGATCCGAGGCCTACGAGCAGTACTTC; CDR3aa: CASSLAFVGSEAYEQYF
v_gene: TRBV5-1; j_gene: TRBJ1-6; abundance: -; d_gene: TRBD1; CDR3nt: TGCGCCAGCAGCTTGAACAGGGGGAATTCACCCCTCCACTTT; CDR3aa: CASSLNRGNSPLHF
v_gene: TRBV29-1; j_gene: TRBJ1-2; abundance: -; d_gene: -; CDR3nt: TGCAGCGTTGAAGAGGGTGCCTATGGCTACACCTTC; CDR3aa: CSVEEGAYGYTF